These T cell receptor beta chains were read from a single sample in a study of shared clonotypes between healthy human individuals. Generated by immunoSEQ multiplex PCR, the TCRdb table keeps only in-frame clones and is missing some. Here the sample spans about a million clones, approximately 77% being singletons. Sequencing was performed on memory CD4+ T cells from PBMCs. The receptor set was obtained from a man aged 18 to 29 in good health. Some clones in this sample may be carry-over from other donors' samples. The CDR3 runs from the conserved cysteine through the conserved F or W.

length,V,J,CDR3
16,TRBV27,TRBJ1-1,CASSPLERQGSTEAFF
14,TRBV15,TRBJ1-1,CATSRERVNTEAFF
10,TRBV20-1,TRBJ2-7,CSVPSYEQYF
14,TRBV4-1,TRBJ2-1,CASSQDPRVTEQFF
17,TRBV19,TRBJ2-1,CASSVPRGAGSYNEQFF
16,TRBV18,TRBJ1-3,CASSPLGTGAGNTIYF
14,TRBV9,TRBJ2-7,CASSVGTETYEQYF
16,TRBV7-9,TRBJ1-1,CASSLGTPAMDTEAFF
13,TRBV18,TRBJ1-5,CASSPAANQPQHF
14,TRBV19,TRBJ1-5,CASSLQGGGQPQHF
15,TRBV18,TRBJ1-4,CASSPPPGVGEKLFF
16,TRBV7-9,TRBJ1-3,CASSFESLFSGNTIYF
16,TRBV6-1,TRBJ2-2,CASSEVFQGWTGELFF
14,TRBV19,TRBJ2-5,CASSMPGGRSTQYF
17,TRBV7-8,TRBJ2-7,CASSLVGSGGGTYEQYF
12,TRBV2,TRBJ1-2,CARRSLGLGYTF
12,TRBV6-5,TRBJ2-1,CASKLAFHEQFF
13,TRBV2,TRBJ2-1,CASSGTGRDEQFF
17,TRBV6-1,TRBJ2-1,CASSGRTSGRSYNEQFF
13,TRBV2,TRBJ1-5,CASGWGANQPQHF
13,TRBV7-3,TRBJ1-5,CASSFDWGQPQHF
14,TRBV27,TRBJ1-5,CASSFGMGNQPQHF
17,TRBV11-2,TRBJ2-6,CASSRSGGQEGANVLTF
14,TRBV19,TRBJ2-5,CASSPGRLQETQYF
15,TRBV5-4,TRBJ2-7,CASSTEGTTSYEQYF
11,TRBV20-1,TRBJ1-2,CSAQQGNGYTF
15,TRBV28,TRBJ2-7,CASSSTSGRAYEQYF
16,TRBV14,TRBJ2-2,CASSQYSGSLAGELFF
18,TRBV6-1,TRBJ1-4,CASSEHSPGQGTNEKLFF
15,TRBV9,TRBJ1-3,CASSNLRASGDTIYF
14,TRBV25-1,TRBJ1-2,CASSRAGGPYGYTF
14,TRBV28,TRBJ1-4,CASSLGGAGEKLFF
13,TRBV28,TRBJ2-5,CASSYRGLETQYF
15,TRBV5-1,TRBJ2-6,CASSLVTAGANVLTF
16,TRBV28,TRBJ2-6,CASSITGSAGANVLTF
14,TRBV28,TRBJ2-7,CASRTGGFPYEQYF
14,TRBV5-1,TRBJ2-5,CASSGGQVVETQYF
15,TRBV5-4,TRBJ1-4,CASSSPGQGNEKLFF
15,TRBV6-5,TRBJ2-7,CASRRYRTGYYEQYF
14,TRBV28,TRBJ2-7,CASNTGPLGYEQYF
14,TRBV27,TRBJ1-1,CASSPSGRDTEAFF
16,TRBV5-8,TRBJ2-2,CASSIGTGIGTGELFF
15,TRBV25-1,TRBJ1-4,CASSDPQVFDEKLFF
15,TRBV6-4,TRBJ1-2,CASSPTGFSNYGYTF
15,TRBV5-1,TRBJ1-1,CASSAGQGENTEAFF
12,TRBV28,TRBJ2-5,CASSSFRETQYF
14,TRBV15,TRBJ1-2,CATSRGDRGYGYTF
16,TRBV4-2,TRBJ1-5,CASSQDSGGSNQPQHF
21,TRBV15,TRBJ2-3,CATSERAPGLAGGPLTDTQYF
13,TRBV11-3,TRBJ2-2,CASSLAMTGELFF
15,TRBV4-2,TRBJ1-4,CASSQEWAGPLKLFF
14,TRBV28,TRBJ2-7,CASSLFDRVPEQYF
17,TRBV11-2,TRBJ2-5,CASSTGLAGRVSETQYF
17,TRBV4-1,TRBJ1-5,CASSQPPGQGKGQPQHF
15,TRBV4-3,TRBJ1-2,CASSQGQGYDYGYTF
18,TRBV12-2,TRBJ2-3,CASRFGGGTSAVADTQYF
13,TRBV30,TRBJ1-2,CAWSGQAHYGYTF
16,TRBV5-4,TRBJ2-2,CASRFTGKTSAGELFF
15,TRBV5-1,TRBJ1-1,CASSSSAGATQEAFF
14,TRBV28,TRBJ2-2,CASRGQGATGELFF